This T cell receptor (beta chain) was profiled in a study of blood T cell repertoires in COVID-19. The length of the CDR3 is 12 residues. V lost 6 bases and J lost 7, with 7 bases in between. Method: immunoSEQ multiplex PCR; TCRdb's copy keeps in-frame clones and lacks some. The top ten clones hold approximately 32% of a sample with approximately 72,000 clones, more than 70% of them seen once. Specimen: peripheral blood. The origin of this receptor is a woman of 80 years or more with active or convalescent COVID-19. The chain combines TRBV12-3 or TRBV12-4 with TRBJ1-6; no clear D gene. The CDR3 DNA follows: TGTGCCAGCAGACATCTGAATTCACCCCTCCACTTT. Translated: CASRHLNSPLHF.